These 13 T cell receptor beta chains were sequenced from one sample in a study of early T cells in non-severe SARS-CoV-2 infection. Via MiXCR, TCRdb re-called the 5' RACE reads, giving one row per CDR3 protein. The sample yields roughly 46,000 distinct CDR3 sequences, 5.4% seen once. This material consisted of whole blood, taken at baseline. These receptors were collected from an adult who was a healthcare worker with PCR-confirmed SARS-CoV-2 infection or an uninfected control (not recorded which).

The sample holds many counts of this clonotype. The chain has TRBV3-2 and TRBJ2-7; TRBD1 is taken as the D call from the table, unchecked against the DNA. TRBV3-2 is deemed a pseudogene. The CDR3 totals 15 residues. The CDR3 region is CASSQVGPNLLEQYF. The CDR3 nucleotides are TGTGCCAGCAGCCAAGTGGGACCTAACCTCCTCGAGCAGTACTTC.

This clonotype was found many times. The rearrangement uses TRBV6-5 and TRBJ1-1; D is possibly TRBD1 (5 bases). V lost 6 bases and J 0 bases, leaving 17 bases between the germline ends. Germline lookup yields CDR1 MNHEY and CDR2 SVGAGI. The CDR3 has 16 residues. CDR3 DNA sequence: TGTGCCAGCAGCCGCCGCTCCGGGACGGTGAACACTGAAGCTTTCTTT. Translating gives CASSRRSGTVNTEAFF.

This clonotype turned up a few times. The genes are TRBV5-4 and TRBJ2-1; the D gene is possibly TRBD2 (5 bases). CDR1 and CDR2 from the germline V gene are SGHNT and YYREEE (reference sequence). CDR3 size: 16 residues. The V and J ends lost 4 bases and 8 bases respectively, with 22 bases between them. The CDR3 nucleotides are TGTGCCAGCAGCCCGGGTGGCAGGAGGAGGTTTGATGAGCAGTTCTTC. Protein product: CASSPGGRRRFDEQFF.

The DNA for the CDR3 is TGTGCCAGCAGCCAGACAGGGGGTTTGAACACTGAAGCTTTCTTT. Translation gives CASSQTGGLNTEAFF. The rearrangement links TRBV12-3 or TRBV12-4 to TRBJ1-1; TRBD1 matches 9 bases. The length of the CDR3 is 15 residues. J lost 0 bases, V lost 6 bases, and 5 bases had no gene match.

The chain has TRBV11-2 and TRBJ2-7, with D unclear. Germline values: CDR1 SGHAT, CDR2 FQNNGV. The V gene lost 6 bases and the J gene lost 5 bases, with 11 bases spanning the gap. CDR3 size: 12 residues. The CDR3 sequence is CASRGNEDEQYF. The CDR3 DNA reads TGTGCCAGCAGGGGGAATGAGGACGAGCAGTACTTC.

There are many counts of this clonotype. The V gene is TRBV18, the J gene TRBJ1-1; D unclear. Germline CDR1 KGHSH, CDR2 LQKENI. The CDR3 extends over 15 amino acids. The ends were cut back, 4 bases at V and 1 base at J, with 13 bases in the middle. CDR3 sequence reads: CASSLTSVPNTEAFF. The CDR3, as DNA: TGTGCCAGCTCACTCACCTCCGTCCCGAACACTGAAGCTTTCTTT.

There are many counts of this clonotype. The chain is built from TRBV28 and TRBJ2-1; D remains ambiguous. The V end lost 7 bases, the J end lost 7 bases, and 8 bases lay between the germline ends. In germline, CDR1 is MDHEN, CDR2 SYDVKM. CDR3 length: 11 amino acids. CDR3 bases: TGTGCCAGCATTGAGGAAAATGAGCAGTTCTTC. Protein: CASIEENEQFF. Combining the CDR3 with reference TRBV28 and TRBJ2-1 gives the whole variable domain DVKVTQSSRYLVKRTGEKVFLECVQDMDHENMFWYRQDPGLGLRLIYFSYDVKMKEKGDIPEGYSVSREKKERFSLILESASTNQTSMYLCASIEENEQFFGPGTRLTVL.

This clonotype appeared many times. The gene calls are TRBV20-1 and TRBJ1-3; D might be TRBD1 (5 bases). The CDR3 extends over 16 amino acids. Germline assignment: CDR1 DFQATT and CDR2 SNEGSKA (reference sequence). Trimming pared 2 bases from V and 2 bases from J, leaving 16 bases between. CDR3 amino acids: CSARSRSPGAGNTIYF. CDR3 DNA sequence: TGCAGTGCTAGATCGAGGAGTCCGGGGGCTGGAAACACCATATATTTT.

There are many counts of this clonotype. The gene calls are TRBV7-9 and TRBJ1-1; D unresolved. CDR1 SEHNR and CDR2 FQNEAQ come from the germline V gene (reference sequence). The V gene lost 5 bases and the J gene lost 7 bases, with 5 bases spanning the gap. The CDR3 is 10 amino acids. The DNA for the CDR3 is TGTGCCAGCAGCGCGTATGAAGCTTTCTTT. The encoded protein is CASSAYEAFF.

This clonotype occurred many times. This chain connects TRBV20-1 to TRBJ2-3; TRBD1 might be the D (5 bases). The length of the CDR3 is 15 residues. Trimming left V 0 bases short and J 1 base short, with 11 bases between. In germline, CDR1 is DFQATT, CDR2 SNEGSKA (reference sequence). CDR3 residues: CSARDRQGGTDTQYF. The CDR3 DNA reads as TGCAGTGCTAGAGATCGTCAGGGTGGCACAGATACGCAGTATTTT.

The table lists this clonotype with many counts. The V and J genes are TRBV7-6 and TRBJ2-7; the D gene is possibly TRBD2 (6 bases). The CDR3 consists of 13 residues. CDR1 is SGHVS, CDR2 FNYEAQ, per germline. V shed 3 bases and J shed 7 bases, with 13 bases lying between them. The CDR3 loop is CASSLGLGREQYF. Here the CDR3 DNA reads TGTGCCAGCAGCTTGGGACTGGGGCGGGAGCAGTACTTC.

This clonotype was found many times. This chain connects TRBV18 to TRBJ1-3; no firm D call. The ends were cut back, 2 bases at V and 4 bases at J, with 3 bases in the middle. The CDR3 runs to 12 residues. Per germline, CDR1 KGHSH and CDR2 LQKENI. The CDR3 loop is CASSPGGNTIYF. The CDR3 DNA follows: TGTGCCAGCTCACCAGGCGGAAACACCATATATTTT.

This clonotype was recorded at least ten times. The gene calls are TRBV6-6 and TRBJ2-1, with D tentatively TRBD2 (6 bases). The ends were cut back, 6 bases at V and 10 bases at J, with 16 bases in the middle. The length of the CDR3 is 13 residues. Germline values: CDR1 MNHNY, CDR2 SVGAGI (reference sequence). CDR3 protein: CASSQRKEGEQFF. The DNA for the CDR3 is TGTGCCAGCAGCCAACGGAAGGAGGGGGAGCAGTTCTTC.